Shown below are 8 T cell receptor beta chains from a single sample sequenced in a study of CD8 T cells in ankylosing spondylitis. Notes on the study in general: Typical of ankylosing spondylitis blood, it appeared, was a TCR beta motif of under 10 highly homologous variants.

TCRdb redid the calling of the 5' RACE reads with MiXCR, one entry per CDR3 protein. This sample yields a few hundred thousand distinct CDR3 sequences, of which over 15% are seen a single time; 1% belongs to the top ten. These receptors' antigens are unknown. The specimen was blood, either unsorted or a sorted T cell fraction (not recorded which). Receptors originate from a male donor with ankylosing spondylitis.

This clonotype was recorded at least ten times. The genes are TRBV5-1 and TRBJ2-2; 9 nucleotides line up with TRBD2. CDR1 is SGHRS, CDR2 YFSETQ, per germline. This CDR3 region has 16 residues. V lost 0 bases and J lost 2; bases outside the gene matches: 2. The CDR3 reads CASSLELAGNTGELFF. The CDR3 nucleotides are TGCGCCAGCAGCTTGGAACTAGCGGGCAACACCGGGGAGCTGTTTTTT.

In its sample, this clonotype was seen a few times. J is TRBJ1-2 and V is TRBV4-1; possibly TRBD1 for D (6 bases). The germline V and J ends were trimmed by 1 base and 4 bases, with 16 bases remaining between them. The CDR3 has 16 amino acids. Germline V lookup: CDR1 MGHRA, CDR2 YSYEKL. The CDR3 spells CASSQVRATGTYGYTF. The CDR3 DNA follows: TGCGCCAGCAGCCAAGTCCGCGCGACAGGTACCTATGGCTACACCTTC.

This clonotype was counted only a few times. The V and J genes are TRBV20-1 and TRBJ2-1; D tentatively fits TRBD1 or TRBD2 (5 bases each). Germline V gene lookup returns CDR1 DFQATT and CDR2 SNEGSKA (reference sequence). Trimming took 3 bases from V and 7 from J, leaving 10 bases between them. CDR3 length: 12 amino acids. CDR3 DNA: TGCAGTGCTAGGGACACTAGAAATGAGCAGTTCTTC. It is translated as CSARDTRNEQFF.

The chain employs TRBV7-2 and TRBJ1-1, with 9 nucleotides matching TRBD1. The J segment lost 5 bases and the V segment lost 5 bases, leaving 9 bases of the junction unmatched. The CDR3 loop spans 15 amino acids. Germline V CDR1 and CDR2: SGHTA, FQGNSA. CDR3 sequence (DNA): TGTGCCAGCAGCCAAAAGGGGACAGGGTATACTGAAGCTTTCTTT. Its translation: CASSQKGTGYTEAFF.

A few counts support this clonotype. V usage is TRBV5-1 and J usage is TRBJ2-5, with a possible D match to TRBD1 (5 bases). The CDR3 length is 14 residues. CDR1 and CDR2 (germline): SGHRS, YFSETQ. V was shortened by 4 bases and J by 1 base, with 11 bases between the two germline ends. The CDR3 region is CASSRQTVQETQYF. The DNA for the CDR3 is TGCGCCAGCAGCCGCCAGACAGTCCAAGAGACCCAGTACTTC.

The sample holds a few counts of this clonotype. The chain carries TRBV7-8 and TRBJ2-1; possible D gene TRBD1, 5 bases. This CDR3 region has 13 residues. V gave up 5 bases and J gave up 8 bases, with 13 bases separating them. Germline V CDR1 and CDR2: SGHVS, FQNEAQ. The CDR3 protein is CASSPDSIHEQFF. In DNA form, the CDR3 reads TGTGCCAGCAGCCCCGACAGTATCCATGAGCAGTTCTTC.

This chain uses TRBV3-1 with TRBJ1-5; D gene uncertain. The CDR3 is 12 amino acids. Germline-derived CDR1 and CDR2 are LGHDT and YNNKEL (reference sequence). V lost 3 bases and J 5 bases, leaving 5 bases between the germline ends. The CDR3 loop is CASSHSDQPQHF. The CDR3 DNA is TGTGCCAGCAGCCACAGTGATCAGCCCCAGCATTTT.

V gene TRBV30 combines with J gene TRBJ2-3; 8 nucleotides agree with TRBD2. The CDR3 loop spans 14 amino acids. Germline V gene sequence: CDR1 GTSNPN, CDR2 SVGIG (reference sequence). V shed 4 bases, J shed 1 base, and the junction held 4 bases outside the gene matches. The CDR3 DNA sequence: TGTGCCTGGAAGTGGCGGGGGGGCACAGATACGCAGTATTTT. Translating gives CAWKWRGGTDTQYF.